The clone carrying this T cell receptor (beta chain) was observed a handful of times. TCRdb's copy holds only in-frame clones and misses some; the assay was immunoSEQ multiplex PCR. This table has tens of thousands of clones, approximately 89% appearing once. Trimming took 6 bases from V and 2 from J, leaving 12 bases between them. Germline V lookup: CDR1 SNHLY, CDR2 FYNNEI. The CDR3 is 14 residues long. The record originates from a study of control samples from healthy donors and cancer patients. The chain carries TRBV2 and TRBJ2-3; D is undetermined. Sequenced sample: PBMCs. The TCR sequence derives from a man aged 60-69 years with head and neck cancer. Here the CDR3 reads CASSGTANTDTQYF. The CDR3 nucleotides are TGTGCCAGCAGCGGAACGGCGAACACAGATACGCAGTATTTT.